The source of this T cell receptor beta chain is a study of T-cell memory formation after mild COVID-19. Background on the study: The TCR clusters were mostly specific to one donor.

Overall study findings and caveats: Clones contracting across day 15 to 85 had a balanced CD4/CD8 profile; later expanding clones leaned CD4+.

TCRdb reanalysed the 5' RACE reads using MiXCR and keeps one entry per CDR3 protein. The profile shows some 320,000 distinct CDR3 sequences, about 13% of them singletons. Germline trimming cut 6 bases from V and 2 bases from J; bases unmatched to any gene: 6. The CDR3 is 14 residues long. The V gene's germline CDR1 is SQVTM and CDR2 ANQGSEA. This clonotype was found a few times. Its target is not known. J is TRBJ1-5 and V is TRBV29-1; 8 positions match TRBD1. The source material was PBMCs or a T cell subset sorted from them (not recorded which). This TCR was recovered from a man in his late teens or twenties who had mild COVID-19 (a few samples of this study predate the infection). Cell type and time point are not known. The CDR3 bases are TGCAGCGTCGGACAGGGTTCCGGCAATCAGCCCCAGCATTTT. Translated, it gives CSVGQGSGNQPQHF.